A single T cell receptor (beta chain) is shown here with its context. The same CDR3 can be traced to other DNA sequences in this sample. This specimen comes from a study of control samples from healthy donors and cancer patients. The repertoire was sequenced with immunoSEQ multiplex PCR; TCRdb's copy has only in-frame clones and lacks some. Of over 150,000 clones in the sample, nearly 96% were seen once. Looked up from germline, CDR1 is DFQATT and CDR2 is SNEGSKA (reference sequence). The CDR3 contains 11 residues. Trimming removed 6 bases from V and 3 bases from J, with 6 bases in between. The genes are TRBV20-1 and TRBJ1-3; no clear D. Material: blood. The TCR was taken from a woman in her 30s in good health. CDR3 bases: TGCAGTGCCAGAATTGGAAACACCATATATTTT. As protein: CSARIGNTIYF.